Each of the 24 T cell receptor beta chains below was sequenced from the same sample in a study of CD8 T cells in Susac syndrome. RNA totalling roughly 0.45 to 1 ug underwent reverse transcription with random hexamers. TCRdb passed the immunoSEQ multiplex PCR reads through MiXCR, listing each CDR3 protein once. The profile shows 150,000 to 200,000 distinct CDR3 sequences, over 85% of them singletons. Material for sequencing was CD4+ T cells from PBMCs. The receptors originated from a human donor in good health.

This rearrangement joins TRBV28 to TRBJ2-7, with a tentative D call TRBD2 (5 bases). V shed 3 bases and J shed 5 bases, with 11 bases lying between them. Per the germline V gene, CDR1 is MDHEN and CDR2 is SYDVKM. The CDR3 is 13 amino acids. The CDR3 DNA reads as TGTGCCAGCAGTTTGACCGGGAACCACGAGCAGTACTTC. Translation gives CASSLTGNHEQYF.

The gene calls are TRBV11-2 and TRBJ2-7, with 9 bases aligning to TRBD2. Germline CDR1 is SGHAT and CDR2 is FQNNGV. CDR3 length equals 15 residues. V gave up 4 bases and J gave up 1 base; unmatched junction bases: 5. The CDR3 reads CASSSLAGRSYEQYF. The CDR3 DNA sequence: TGTGCCAGCAGCTCGCTAGCGGGGAGATCCTACGAGCAGTACTTC.

J is TRBJ2-7 and V is TRBV6-2 or TRBV6-3; 8 bases are shared with TRBD1. Germline V CDR1 and CDR2: MNHEY, SVGEGT. CDR3 length equals 14 residues. Germline trimming cut 5 bases from V and 6 bases from J; bases unmatched to any gene: 9. CDR3 nucleotides: TGTGCCAGCAGTACCCAGGACAGGGTCCGCGAGCAGTACTTC. Translating it yields CASSTQDRVREQYF.

The chain links TRBV20-1 to TRBJ1-5, with D possibly matching TRBD1 (5 bases). This CDR3 comprises 13 residues. Germline CDR1 is DFQATT and CDR2 is SNEGSKA (reference sequence). V lost 2 bases to trimming and J lost 4 bases, with 9 bases between them. This CDR3 reads CSARSQGNQPQHF. The CDR3 nucleotides read TGCAGTGCTAGATCGCAGGGAAATCAGCCCCAGCATTTT.

The rearrangement uses TRBV7-2 and TRBJ2-1; TRBD1 might be the D (5 bases). The CDR3 length is 15 residues. Trimming took 4 bases from V and 4 from J, leaving 14 bases between them. CDR1 and CDR2 (germline): SGHTA, FQGNSA. The CDR3, as DNA: TGTGCCAGCAGCTCGCAGGGTGGTGGGTACAATGAGCAGTTCTTC. Protein product: CASSSQGGGYNEQFF.

This chain connects TRBV29-1 to TRBJ1-1; 7 nucleotides align to TRBD1. CDR3 length: 15 residues. Germline trimming cut 3 bases from V and 1 base from J; bases unmatched to any gene: 8. Looked up from germline, CDR1 is SQVTM and CDR2 is ANQGSEA. In DNA, the CDR3 is TGCAGCGTTGAGCGGGCGGACAGGTGGAACACTGAAGCTTTCTTT. It codes for CSVERADRWNTEAFF.

The V gene is TRBV12-3 or TRBV12-4, the J gene TRBJ1-2, with 10 positions matching TRBD1. The CDR3 has 15 residues. Trimming cost V 5 bases and J 7 bases; bases outside gene matches: 10. The CDR3: CASSQTGGARRGYTF. The CDR3 DNA reads TGTGCCAGCAGTCAGACAGGGGGCGCGAGACGTGGCTACACCTTC.

The chain joins TRBV6-6 to TRBJ1-2, with D unclear. The V and J ends lost 0 bases and 7 bases respectively, with 9 bases between them. This CDR3 region has 13 residues. The germline CDR1 and CDR2 sequences are MNHNY and SVGAGI (reference sequence). The CDR3 is CASSYSIQGGYTF. The CDR3 DNA reads as TGTGCCAGCAGTTACTCGATTCAAGGTGGCTACACCTTC.

The table lists this clonotype with a count of one. The rearrangement joins TRBV5-1 to TRBJ1-2, with D maybe TRBD1 (6 bases). Looked up from germline, CDR1 is SGHRS and CDR2 is YFSETQ. CDR3 length equals 14 residues. The germline V and J ends were trimmed by 0 bases and 3 bases, with 9 bases remaining between them. The CDR3 spells CASSLGGGDYGYTF. CDR3 bases: TGCGCCAGCAGCTTGGGAGGGGGAGACTATGGCTACACCTTC.

The chain combines TRBV7-9 with TRBJ2-3; D is uncertain. Trimming took off 3 bases at V and 6 bases at J, with 13 bases between the two ends. Germline CDR1 SEHNR, CDR2 FQNEAQ (reference sequence). The length of the CDR3 is 14 residues. CDR3 region: CASSFRTPSDTQYF. CDR3 nucleotide sequence: TGTGCCAGCAGCTTCCGTACCCCATCGGATACGCAGTATTTT.

The table lists this clonotype with a count of one. The chain joins TRBV30 to TRBJ2-1; 11 bases are shared with TRBD2. The trim removed 0 bases at V and 13 bases at J, leaving 11 bases unmatched. The CDR3 has 15 amino acids. Germline V gene data show CDR1 as GTSNPN and CDR2 as SVGIG (reference sequence). The CDR3 here is CAWSVGQLAGVSQFF. The DNA for the CDR3 is TGTGCCTGGAGTGTTGGCCAACTAGCGGGAGTAAGTCAGTTCTTC. Filled out from reference TRBV30 and TRBJ2-1, the complete variable domain reads SQTIHQWPATLVQPVGSPLSLECTVEGTSNPNLYWYRQAAGRGLQLLFYSVGIGQISSEVPQNLSASRPQDRQFILSSKKLLLSDSGFYLCAWSVGQLAGVSQFFGPGTRLTVL.

The chain employs TRBV20-1 and TRBJ2-4; 7 bases fit TRBD2. Germline CDR1 DFQATT, CDR2 SNEGSKA (reference sequence). This CDR3 comprises 15 residues. V was pared by 6 bases and J by 4 bases, with 12 bases of the junction left unmatched. The CDR3 coding sequence is TGCAGTGCCCTTGGGTCGTCTAGCGGTAAAAACATTCAGTACTTC. It yields the protein CSALGSSSGKNIQYF.

V and J are TRBV20-1 and TRBJ2-6; D unresolved. V was pared by 6 bases and J by 0 bases, with 6 bases between. CDR1 is DFQATT and CDR2 is SNEGSKA in the germline V gene (reference sequence). The CDR3 spans 13 residues. The CDR3 here is CSAEPSGANVLTF. CDR3 nucleotide sequence: TGCAGTGCGGAACCCTCTGGGGCCAACGTCCTGACTTTC.

This chain connects TRBV6-2 or TRBV6-3 to TRBJ1-1; D is ambiguous. Germline lookup yields CDR1 MNHEY and CDR2 SVGEGT. This CDR3 is 11 amino acids long. V dropped 2 bases and J dropped 5 bases, with 3 bases sitting between them. The CDR3 DNA reads as TGTGCCAGCAGTTACCGGACTGAAGCTTTCTTT. Translation: CASSYRTEAFF.

The chain is built from TRBV29-1 and TRBJ2-7; no clear D gene. Trimming stripped 5 bases from V and 6 bases from J, with 17 bases between. The CDR3 loop spans 13 amino acids. The V gene's germline CDR1 is SQVTM and CDR2 ANQGSEA. In DNA form, the CDR3 reads TGCAGCGTTAAACCGACGGCCCGGCGCGAGCAGTACTTC. Its translation is CSVKPTARREQYF.

This clonotype was counted only a few times. This rearrangement joins TRBV7-9 to TRBJ1-1; TRBD1 is a possible D gene (5 bases). Trimming cost V 3 bases and J 1 base, with 9 bases left between them. The CDR3 has 14 residues. Looked up from germline, CDR1 is SEHNR and CDR2 is FQNEAQ (reference sequence). CDR3 loop: CASSLGGTNTEAFF. In DNA form, the CDR3 reads TGTGCCAGCAGCTTGGGGGGTACGAACACTGAAGCTTTCTTT.

This clonotype was picked up one time. The chain uses TRBV3-1 and TRBJ2-1, with D hard to call. The CDR3 sequence is 17 residues long. V lost 0 bases to trimming and J lost 5 bases, with 17 bases between them. Germline assignment: CDR1 LGHDT and CDR2 YNNKEL (reference sequence). The CDR3 DNA follows: TGTGCCAGCAGCCAAGACCCGTTCCACCGGACCAACAATGAGCAGTTCTTC. This encodes CASSQDPFHRTNNEQFF.

This sequence joins TRBV7-2 and TRBJ2-5; D may match TRBD1 or TRBD2 (5 bases each). Deletions cut 5 bases from V and 0 bases from J, with 10 bases between. The CDR3 covers 14 residues. Per germline, CDR1 SGHTA and CDR2 FQGNSA. CDR3 bases: TGTGCCAGCAGCCCGGGACGGAACCAAGAGACCCAGTACTTC. It specifies CASSPGRNQETQYF.

This clonotype was counted once. This chain connects TRBV29-1 to TRBJ2-3, with 10 bases lining up with TRBD2. The CDR3 loop spans 14 amino acids. J gave up 3 bases and V 6 bases, and 6 bases lay outside the gene matches. Germline V CDR1 and CDR2: SQVTM, ANQGSEA. CDR3 sequence reads: CSVLAGVRTDTQYF. The CDR3, as DNA: TGCAGCGTCCTAGCGGGAGTGAGAACAGATACGCAGTATTTT.

The chain links TRBV12-3 or TRBV12-4 to TRBJ2-1; no definite D call. There are 12 residues in the CDR3. V was trimmed by 2 bases and J by 12 bases, leaving 11 bases between them. CDR3 residues: CASSLLGYGQFF. DNA of the CDR3: TGTGCCAGCAGTTTATTGGGTTATGGGCAGTTCTTC.

The chain has TRBV20-1 and TRBJ2-7; 9 positions agree with TRBD2. CDR3 length: 15 amino acids. CDR1 is DFQATT, CDR2 SNEGSKA, per germline (reference sequence). V was pared by 6 bases and J by 6 bases, with 15 bases of the junction left unmatched. For the CDR3, the DNA is TGCAGTGCCCCCTCCCGCCTAGCGGGAAACGGCGAGCAGTACTTC. Its translation is CSAPSRLAGNGEQYF.

The chain carries TRBV6-2 or TRBV6-3 and TRBJ2-5; a weak D match, TRBD2 (6 bases). The V end was cut by 2 bases, the J end by 7 bases, with 11 bases between. The germline V gene has CDR1 MNHEY and CDR2 SVGEGT. The CDR3 covers 13 residues. The CDR3, as DNA: TGTGCCAGCAGTTACGACCGGGAGATGACCCAGTACTTC. Its protein product is CASSYDREMTQYF.

The V gene is TRBV14, the J gene TRBJ1-1; a possible D gene is TRBD1 (5 bases). Germline CDR1 reads SGHDN; CDR2 reads FVKESK. The V end was cut by 0 bases, the J end by 9 bases, with 14 bases between. The CDR3 runs to 14 residues. The CDR3 here is CASSQERSGGKAFF. The DNA for the CDR3 is TGTGCCAGCAGCCAAGAAAGGAGTGGGGGTAAAGCTTTCTTT.

This chain links TRBV25-1 with TRBJ2-5; D is unresolved. Germline V lookup: CDR1 MGHDK, CDR2 SYGVNS. Trimming stripped 7 bases from V and 4 bases from J, with 4 bases between. The CDR3 has 10 residues. CDR3 bases: TGTGCCAGCATCATAGAGACCCAGTACTTC. Translation gives CASIIETQYF.